This T cell receptor beta chain was documented in a study of PD-1 blockade in classical Hodgkin lymphoma. Study background: Once every 2 weeks, patients received intravenous nivolumab at 3 mg/kg.

Trimming removed 3 bases at V and 1 base at J, with 14 bases between. This CDR3 has 15 residues. The germline CDR1 and CDR2 sequences are SGHNT and YYREEE (reference sequence). Whole-study results and caveats: Diversity in CD4+ TCRs, unlike that measured in CD8+ TCRs, had risen significantly by C4D1. Diversity similar to that of newly diagnosed patients was seen at baseline in complete responders.

This clone was counted only a few times. Its cognate antigen is unknown. In every patient, relapse followed autologous stem cell transplantation, while exposure to brentuximab vedotin differed. Complete response, partial response or progressive disease constituted the best response categories observed. Method: immunoSEQ multiplex PCR; TCRdb's copy keeps in-frame clones and lacks some. In the table there are 25,000 to 30,000 clones, 78% of which are singletons. The V call is TRBV5-4, the J call TRBJ2-7, with D perhaps matching TRBD2 (6 bases). The receptor's source is a human donor with classical Hodgkin lymphoma. Material: peripheral blood mononuclear cells (PBMCs), obtained before the second cycle of nivolumab. This chain's CDR3 is CASSSGDLLSYEQYF. DNA for the CDR3: TGTGCCAGCAGCTCGGGGGATCTTCTATCCTACGAGCAGTACTTC.